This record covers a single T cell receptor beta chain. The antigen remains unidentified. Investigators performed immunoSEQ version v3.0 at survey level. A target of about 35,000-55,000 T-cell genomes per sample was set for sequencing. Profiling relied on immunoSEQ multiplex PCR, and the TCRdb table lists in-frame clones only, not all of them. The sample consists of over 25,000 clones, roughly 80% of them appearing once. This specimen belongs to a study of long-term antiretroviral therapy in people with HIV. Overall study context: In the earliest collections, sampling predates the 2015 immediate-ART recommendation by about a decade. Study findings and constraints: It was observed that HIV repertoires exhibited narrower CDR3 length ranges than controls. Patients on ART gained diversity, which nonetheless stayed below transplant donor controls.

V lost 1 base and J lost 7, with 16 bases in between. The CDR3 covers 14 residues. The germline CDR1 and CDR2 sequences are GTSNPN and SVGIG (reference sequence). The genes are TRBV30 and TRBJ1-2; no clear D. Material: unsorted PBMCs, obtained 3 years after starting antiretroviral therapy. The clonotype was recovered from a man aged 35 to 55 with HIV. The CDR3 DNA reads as TGTGCCTGGAGTGCTAAGGGATACCAAATTGGCTACACCTTC. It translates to CAWSAKGYQIGYTF.